This T cell receptor (beta chain) was recorded in a study of OX40 agonist ivuxolimab in advanced cancers. For the wider study: Ivuxolimab was an agonistic, fully human IgG2 monoclonal antibody directed against OX40 (CD134), a costimulatory receptor. Among the approximately 50 dose-escalation patients, some 19 had hepatocellular carcinoma, 15 or so melanoma, 9 renal cell carcinoma and 9 head and neck cancer. In the dose-escalation cohort, around four fifths of patients were male, and the mean age was approximately 60 years with a range of about 20 to 79. Prior anti-PD-1, anti-PD-L1 or anti-CTLA-4 therapy was permitted, and checkpoint inhibitors had been received by around 39% of dose-escalation patients. Three dose-escalation patients achieved partial responses, one with hepatocellular carcinoma and two with cutaneous melanoma. The monotherapy dose-escalation portion (N of about 52 patients) of the phase I ivuxolimab trial is reported in the paper. The point of sequencing TCRbeta in the periphery was to test whether ivuxolimab changed TCR sequence diversity and drove clonal T-cell expansion. Intravenous ivuxolimab was administered to patients every 2 weeks at six dose levels: 0.01, 0.1, 0.3, 1.5, 3 and 10 mg/kg.

Concerning this clone: It lacks a known antigen. No much larger clonotype is one base removed from it; base qualities were not supplied.

Patients with a history of autoimmune disease or receiving systemic immunosuppression were excluded from the trial. In every dose cohort, peripheral blood was drawn for TCR sequencing at baseline, cycle 4 day 1, and cycle 7 day 1. The samples were drawn from a first-in-human, open-label, multicenter phase I dose-escalation trial of ivuxolimab. Adults with locally advanced or metastatic melanoma, renal cell, hepatocellular, or head and neck squamous cell carcinoma were enrolled in the trial. Before TCR sequencing, CD4+ T cells and CD8+ T cells were sorted from peripheral blood as separate populations. Genomic DNA was extracted from sorted cells for sequencing of the TCRbeta CDR3 region. The immunoSEQ Assay was used to sequence the TCRbeta CDR3 regions. TCRdb mirrors the immuneACCESS table, restricted to in-frame sequences. Some clones are absent from its copies; in checked studies, under half trace to an unresolved V gene, and the reason for the others is unknown. This sample comprises roughly 70,000 clones, 82% of them detected only once. The top ten hold 0.42% of the sample.

Beyond this particular receptor, the publication reports: Antigen specificity was not determined for the clonally expanded peripheral T cells. At doses from 0.1 to 3.0 mg/kg, clonal expansion was seen in both CD4+ and CD8+ blood T cells between baseline and week 6. On average, CD8+ T cells showed more expanded clones than CD4+ T cells after ivuxolimab. In the 0.1-3.0 mg/kg groups, partial responders had among the lowest normalized peripheral clonal expansion, particularly in CD8+ T cells. Low levels of normalized T-cell clonal expansion were also seen in some patients who did not respond.

From its cysteine to its phenylalanine, the CDR3 spans 16 amino acids. CDR3 DNA only is kept here, 48 bases in frame from base 1. CDR1 and CDR2 (SGHTA, FQGNSA) derive from the germline V gene. V lost 0 bases and J lost 1 base; the stretch between them is 11 bases long. This specimen was CD4+ or CD8+ T cells sorted from blood, taken in a trial of the OX40 agonist ivuxolimab. The clonotype was recovered from an adult with an advanced solid tumor such as melanoma, head and neck, liver or kidney cancer. This chain joins TRBV7-2 to TRBJ2-3, and possibly TRBD2, on 5 matching bases. The DNA reads TGTGCCAGCAGCTTAGCCCAGCGGACCCGCACAGATACGCAGTATTTT. The translation is CASSLAQRTRTDTQYF.